Listed below are T cell receptor beta chains from one sample, sequenced in a study of T cell clonotyping in hematopoietic cell transplantation. Sequenced by immunoSEQ multiplex PCR; TCRdb stores in-frame clones only, minus some. This repertoire shows some 30,000 clones, 65% to 80% found once; its top ten account for approximately 6.6%. Sequenced material: peripheral blood mononuclear cells, taken before stem cell transplant. Source of these receptors: a woman in her thirties with chronic myeloid leukemia. Some clones in this sample may be carry-over from other donors' samples. Both conserved end residues are part of each CDR3. The D gene is left open where the match is weak. Part of the rows lack a size; the others show once, few, many or a class for expanded clones.

v_gene	abundance	d_gene	j_gene	CDR3nt	CDR3aa
TRBV7-2	.	.	TRBJ2-7	TGTGCCAGCAGCTTAGACGTAGGGTCAAGCTCCTACGAGCAGTACTTC	CASSLDVGSSSYEQYF
TRBV7-6	.	TRBD2	TRBJ2-1	TGTGCCAGCAGCTTGCTGACTAGCGGGGACTACAATGAGCAGTTCTTC	CASSLLTSGDYNEQFF
TRBV5-6	.	TRBD1	TRBJ1-1	TGTGCCAGCAGCCAGGGGGGTGGGACTGAAGCTTTCTTT	CASSQGGGTEAFF
TRBV5-4	few	TRBD1	TRBJ1-2	TGTGCCAGCAGCTTGGACGGACAGGGCCCCTATGGCTACACCTTC	CASSLDGQGPYGYTF
TRBV6-5	once	TRBD2	TRBJ2-7	TGTGCCAGCAGTTCCCCCGGGAGGCGGCAGTACTTC	CASSSPGRRQYF
TRBV9	.	.	TRBJ2-5	TGTGCCAGCAGCGTAGTTGGAAACTCAGTGGAGACCCAGTACTTC	CASSVVGNSVETQYF
TRBV4-2	few	.	TRBJ1-6	TGTGCCAGCAGCCGGTTAGATAATTCACCCCTCCACTTT	CASSRLDNSPLHF
TRBV18	few	.	TRBJ2-3	TGTGCCAGCTCACCTAAAGGAGATACGCAGTATTTT	CASSPKGDTQYF
TRBV7-2	.	.	TRBJ2-1	TGTGCCAGCAGCTTAGATCAGCCGGGTAATGAGCAGTTCTTC	CASSLDQPGNEQFF
TRBV27	.	.	TRBJ2-1	TGTGCCAGCAGTTTTCCAGGGACGTTCAATGAGCAGTTCTTC	CASSFPGTFNEQFF
TRBV27	.	TRBD1	TRBJ1-6	TGTGCCAGCAGTTTAGGACAGGGGGCAATGTCACCCCTCCACTTT	CASSLGQGAMSPLHF
TRBV6-1	.	.	TRBJ1-2	TGTGCCAGCAGTGAAACTGGGTTTCGTGGCTACACCTTC	CASSETGFRGYTF
TRBV9	few	.	TRBJ2-1	TGTGCCAGCAGCGCCAGGTCTTACAATGAGCAGTTCTTC	CASSARSYNEQFF
TRBV2	few	.	TRBJ1-3	TGTGCCAGCAGTGGACAGCTCTCTGGAAACACCATATATTTT	CASSGQLSGNTIYF
TRBV5-1	.	TRBD1	TRBJ1-1	TGCGCCAGCAGCCCCCCGGACAGGGAGAACACTGAAGCTTTCTTT	CASSPPDRENTEAFF
TRBV5-1	.	.	TRBJ1-2	TGCGCCAGCAGCTTCGTACGCTGGGACCTCTATGGCTACACCTTC	CASSFVRWDLYGYTF
TRBV7-8	.	.	TRBJ1-6	TGTGCCAGCAGCTTAAGTTTGTCCTCACCCCTCCACTTT	CASSLSLSSPLHF
TRBV4-3	.	TRBD2	TRBJ2-1	TGCGCCAGCAGCCAAGAAGTCACCCTAGCGGGGGTGCAGTTCTTC	CASSQEVTLAGVQFF
TRBV29-1	.	TRBD1	TRBJ1-2	TGCAGCGTTGTGGACAGGGGCGGCGGCTATGGCTACACCTTC	CSVVDRGGGYGYTF
TRBV19	.	TRBD1	TRBJ2-6	TGTGCCAGTAGTACACAGGGGTACGGGGCCAACGTCCTGACTTTC	CASSTQGYGANVLTF
TRBV7-2	.	.	TRBJ1-2	TGTGCCAGCAGCTTACGGGGTCAAGATGGCTACACCTTC	CASSLRGQDGYTF
TRBV7-9	few	TRBD1	TRBJ2-7	TGTGCCAGCAGCCCGGACAGGGGTTCCTACGAGCAGTACTTC	CASSPDRGSYEQYF
TRBV28	.	.	TRBJ1-6	TGTGCCAGCAGTCCCCGGACACGTTATTCACCCCTCCACTTT	CASSPRTRYSPLHF
TRBV13	.	.	TRBJ1-6	TGTGCCAGCAGCTTGGCTGAGGGGGGTTCACCCCTCCACTTT	CASSLAEGGSPLHF
TRBV6-5	.	.	TRBJ2-7	TGTGCCAGCAGTCGGATGTTCTCTTCCTACGAGCAGTACTTC	CASSRMFSSYEQYF
TRBV27	.	.	TRBJ1-2	TGTGCCAGCAGTCCCGGGGGGGCTGGCTATGGCTACACCTTC	CASSPGGAGYGYTF
TRBV6-5	.	.	TRBJ1-1	TGTGCCAGCAGTTACGGAACTGAAGCTTTCTTT	CASSYGTEAFF
TRBV11-3	.	TRBD2	TRBJ2-1	TGTGCCAGCAGCTCCCAGGCCGGGGGGGCCAACTACAATGAGCAGTTCTTC	CASSSQAGGANYNEQFF
TRBV4-1	.	TRBD2	TRBJ2-1	TGCGCCAGCAGCCACGAATGGCGGGGGAATGAGCAGTTCTTC	CASSHEWRGNEQFF
TRBV9	.	TRBD2	TRBJ2-5	TGTGCCAGCAGCGTGAGCCTAGCGGGGGGCGGAGAGACCCAGTACTTC	CASSVSLAGGGETQYF
TRBV6-6	.	.	TRBJ1-1	TGTGCCAGCAGTTACCGAATAAACGAAGCTTTCTTT	CASSYRINEAFF
TRBV4-3	.	.	TRBJ1-1	TGCGCCAGCAGCCAAGAACGAGTACAGGAAGCTTTCTTT	CASSQERVQEAFF
TRBV2	.	.	TRBJ2-1	TGTGCCAGCAGTTTGGCATACCGGGCCAACAATGAGCAGTTCTTC	CASSLAYRANNEQFF
TRBV6-1	.	.	TRBJ1-2	TGTGCCAGCAGTGAAAAAAGGGTAGGAGGCTACACCTTC	CASSEKRVGGYTF
TRBV5-8	.	.	TRBJ2-3	TGTGCCAGCAGCTTGGGGTTTTCCGGGGTGTTGGCAGATACGCAGTATTTT	CASSLGFSGVLADTQYF
TRBV14	.	.	TRBJ2-2	TGTGCCAGCAGCCGCGCGGAGGGGGGAAGGGGTCGCACCGGGGAGCTGTTTTTT	CASSRAEGGRGRTGELFF
TRBV29-1	.	TRBD1	TRBJ1-1	TGCAGCGTGAGGACAGGTCGGTACACTGAAGCTTTCTTT	CSVRTGRYTEAFF
TRBV5-1	.	.	TRBJ1-1	TGCGCCAGCAGCTTGGGGGATGGAAACACTGAAGCTTTCTTT	CASSLGDGNTEAFF
TRBV7-7	.	TRBD2	TRBJ2-5	TGTGCCAGCAGCTTAGTGGGCGGGGGGGCCCAAGAGACCCAGTACTTC	CASSLVGGGAQETQYF
TRBV25-1	.	.	TRBJ1-4	TGTGCCAGCAGTGAATTGGGTGAAAAACTGTTTTTT	CASSELGEKLFF
TRBV29-1	.	TRBD1	TRBJ1-2	TGCAGCGTTCTCCGGGACAGGGGGTATGGCTACACCTTC	CSVLRDRGYGYTF
TRBV5-1	.	TRBD2	TRBJ2-3	TGCGCCAGCAGCCGGGGACTAGCGGGAGGCACAGATACGCAGTATTTT	CASSRGLAGGTDTQYF
TRBV29-1	.	.	TRBJ2-7	TGCAGCGTTGGGTCCTACGAGCAGTACTTC	CSVGSYEQYF
TRBV27	few	.	TRBJ1-2	TGTGCCAGCAGTTCTTTTACAGGCCATCACCGAAACTATGGCTACACCTTC	CASSSFTGHHRNYGYTF
TRBV21-1	.	.	TRBJ2-5	TGTGCCAGCAGCGTGTCTAGCGGGGGTTTGGAGACCCAGTACTTC	CASSVSSGGLETQYF
TRBV19	.	.	TRBJ1-3	TGTGCCAGTTCCCTTTGGGCGGACACCATATATTTT	CASSLWADTIYF
TRBV6-1	.	TRBD1	TRBJ1-4	TGTGCCAGCAGTTGGAGGGGACAGGGCGGTGAAAAACTGTTTTTT	CASSWRGQGGEKLFF
TRBV5-1	few	.	TRBJ1-3	TGCGCCAGCAGCCCCCTTGTTTCTGGAAACACCATATATTTT	CASSPLVSGNTIYF
TRBV6-1	.	.	TRBJ1-5	TGTGCCAGCAGTGTACTGAATTTCGGTAGCAATCAGCCCCAGCATTTT	CASSVLNFGSNQPQHF
TRBV30	.	.	TRBJ1-2	TGTGCCTGGAGCGGGGAAAAGAACTATGGCTACACCTTC	CAWSGEKNYGYTF
TRBV18	.	.	TRBJ1-2	TGTGCCAGCTCGTCGGACAGTTATGGCTACACCTTC	CASSSDSYGYTF
TRBV6-5	.	.	TRBJ1-2	TGTGCCAGCAGTTACTCGGAAGGGCGGACTAACTATGGCTACACCTTC	CASSYSEGRTNYGYTF
TRBV6-6	.	.	TRBJ2-2	TGTGCCAGCAGGAAGAACACCGGGGAGCTGTTTTTT	CASRKNTGELFF
TRBV19	.	.	TRBJ2-2	TGTGCCAGTAGTACAGGACGGCGGGACACCGGGGAGCTGTTTTTT	CASSTGRRDTGELFF
TRBV6-1	.	.	TRBJ1-1	TGTGCCAGCAGTGTATCGGGCACTGAAGCTTTCTTT	CASSVSGTEAFF
TRBV6-4	once	.	TRBJ2-2	TGTGCCAGCAGTGAGGTAGACAAGTACACCGGGGAGCTGTTTTTT	CASSEVDKYTGELFF
TRBV5-1	once	TRBD2	TRBJ2-2	TGCGCCAGCAGCCTGTGGCTAGCGGGGCAGCACACCGGGGAGCTGTTTTTT	CASSLWLAGQHTGELFF
TRBV6-1	.	.	TRBJ1-1	TGTGCCAGCAGTGTCGCCAGAACTGAAGCTTTCTTT	CASSVARTEAFF